The 7 T cell receptor beta chains listed next were all sequenced from one sample in a study of CD8 T cells in Susac syndrome. Random hexamers primed reverse transcription of roughly 0.5 to 1 ug RNA. TCRdb redid the calling of the immunoSEQ multiplex PCR reads with MiXCR, one entry per CDR3 protein. The table records about 150,000 distinct CDR3 sequences, 90% to 95% of them present only once. The sequencing sample was made of CD4+ T cells from PBMCs. These receptors were taken from a human donor with Susac syndrome.

The chain has TRBV7-9 and TRBJ1-2; D gene ambiguous. CDR3 length: 14 amino acids. Germline V gene data show CDR1 as SEHNR and CDR2 as FQNEAQ (reference sequence). Trimming removed 5 bases at V and 7 bases at J, with 17 bases between. CDR3 in amino acids: CASSAGLVGPGYTF. In DNA, the CDR3 is TGTGCCAGCAGCGCCGGACTCGTAGGACCTGGCTACACCTTC. The full variable domain, rest sourced from reference TRBV7-9 and TRBJ1-2, is DTGVSQNPRHKITKRGQNVTFRCDPISEHNRLYWYRQTLGQGPEFLTYFQNEAQLEKSRLLSDRFSAERPKGSFSTLEIQRTEQGDSAMYLCASSAGLVGPGYTFGSGTRLTVV.

The chain employs TRBV15 and TRBJ2-7; D may correspond to TRBD1 or TRBD2 (5 bases each). Germline CDR1 LNHNV, CDR2 YYDKDF (reference sequence). V shed 0 bases and J shed 6 bases, with 15 bases lying between them. This CDR3 is 15 amino acids long. The CDR3 DNA sequence: TGTGCCACCAGCAGAGATCTTGGCAGGGCGGGCGAGCAGTACTTC. Encoded protein: CATSRDLGRAGEQYF.

The chain combines TRBV5-6 with TRBJ2-2; tentatively, D is TRBD1 (6 bases). Germline V gives CDR1 SGHDT, CDR2 YYEEEE. Trimming took 4 bases from V and 3 from J, leaving 13 bases between them. CDR3 length: 15 amino acids. Here the CDR3 DNA reads TGTGCCAGCAGCCTCCCCGGACAGTACACCGGGGAGCTGTTTTTT. Translated, it gives CASSLPGQYTGELFF.

This clonotype was recorded once. V usage is TRBV5-1 and J usage is TRBJ2-7; 8 nucleotides align to TRBD2. Germline V gene lookup returns CDR1 SGHRS and CDR2 YFSETQ. The CDR3 sequence is 14 residues long. V lost 4 bases to trimming and J lost 3 bases; unmatched junction nucleotides: 6. DNA for the CDR3: TGCGCCAGCAGCGAAAGCGGGAGAAACTACGAGCAGTACTTC. As protein: CASSESGRNYEQYF.

The V call is TRBV29-1, the J call TRBJ2-7; D gene uncertain. This CDR3 has 12 amino acids. The V and J ends lost 6 bases and 0 bases respectively, with 9 bases between them. Germline V gives CDR1 SQVTM, CDR2 ANQGSEA. The CDR3 nucleotides are TGCAGCGTCATTAAATTCTCCTACGAGCAGTACTTC. Protein product: CSVIKFSYEQYF.

V gene TRBV12-3 or TRBV12-4 combines with J gene TRBJ1-6; the D gene is possibly TRBD1 (6 bases). CDR3 length: 14 residues. V lost 2 bases and J lost 7, with 9 bases in between. The chain's CDR3 is CASSLNRENSPLHF. The CDR3 DNA follows: TGTGCCAGCAGTTTAAACAGGGAAAATTCACCCCTCCACTTT.

This clonotype was detected once. The V and J genes are TRBV7-7 and TRBJ2-3, with a possible D match to TRBD2 (5 bases). Trimming took 5 bases from V and 5 from J, leaving 11 bases between them. This CDR3 is 13 amino acids long. Germline lookup yields CDR1 SSHAT and CDR2 FNYEAQ (reference sequence). The CDR3, as DNA: TGTGCCAGCAGCCCCGGGATTAAAGATACGCAGTATTTT. Its translation: CASSPGIKDTQYF.